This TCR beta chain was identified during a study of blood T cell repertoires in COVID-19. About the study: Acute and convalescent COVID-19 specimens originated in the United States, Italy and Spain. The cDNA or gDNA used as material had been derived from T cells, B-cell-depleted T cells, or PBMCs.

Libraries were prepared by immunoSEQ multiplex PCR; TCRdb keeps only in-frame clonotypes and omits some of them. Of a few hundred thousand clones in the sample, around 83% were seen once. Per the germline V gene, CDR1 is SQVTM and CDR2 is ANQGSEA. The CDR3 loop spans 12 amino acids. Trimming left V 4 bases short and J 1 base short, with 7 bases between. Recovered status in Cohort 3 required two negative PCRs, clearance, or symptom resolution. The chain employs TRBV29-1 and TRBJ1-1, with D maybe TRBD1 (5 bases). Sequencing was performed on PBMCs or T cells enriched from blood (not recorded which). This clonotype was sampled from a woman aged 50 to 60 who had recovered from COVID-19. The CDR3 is CSVARANTEAFF. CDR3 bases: TGCAGCGTTGCCAGGGCGAACACTGAAGCTTTCTTT. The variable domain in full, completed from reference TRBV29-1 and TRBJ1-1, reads SAVISQKPSRDICQRGTSLTIQCQVDSQVTMMFWYRQQPGQSLTLIATANQGSEATYESGFVIDKFPISRPNLTFSTLTVSNMSPEDSSIYLCSVARANTEAFFGQGTRLTVV.